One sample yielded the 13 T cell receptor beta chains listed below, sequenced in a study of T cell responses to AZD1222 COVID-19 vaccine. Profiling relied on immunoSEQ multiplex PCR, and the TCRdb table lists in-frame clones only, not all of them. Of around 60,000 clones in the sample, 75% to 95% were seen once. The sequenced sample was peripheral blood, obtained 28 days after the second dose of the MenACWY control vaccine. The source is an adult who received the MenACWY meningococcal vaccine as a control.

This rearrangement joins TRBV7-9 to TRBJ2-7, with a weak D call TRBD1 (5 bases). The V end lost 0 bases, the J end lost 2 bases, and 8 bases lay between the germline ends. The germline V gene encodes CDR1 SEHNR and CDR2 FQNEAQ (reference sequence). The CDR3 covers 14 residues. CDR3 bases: TGTGCCAGCAGCTTAGCGGGGCAGACCTACGAGCAGTACTTC. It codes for CASSLAGQTYEQYF.

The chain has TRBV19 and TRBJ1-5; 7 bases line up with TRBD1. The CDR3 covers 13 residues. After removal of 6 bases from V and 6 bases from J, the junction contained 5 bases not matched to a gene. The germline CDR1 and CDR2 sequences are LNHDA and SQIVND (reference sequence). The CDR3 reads CASRLGGGQPQHF. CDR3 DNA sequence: TGTGCCAGTAGGTTAGGGGGCGGTCAGCCCCAGCATTTT.

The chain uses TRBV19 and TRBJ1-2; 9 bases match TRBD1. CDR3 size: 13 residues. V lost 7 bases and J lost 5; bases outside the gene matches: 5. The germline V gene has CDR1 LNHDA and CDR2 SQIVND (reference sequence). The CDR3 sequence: CASNPGTGYGYTF. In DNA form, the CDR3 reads TGTGCCAGTAACCCCGGGACAGGGTATGGCTACACCTTC.

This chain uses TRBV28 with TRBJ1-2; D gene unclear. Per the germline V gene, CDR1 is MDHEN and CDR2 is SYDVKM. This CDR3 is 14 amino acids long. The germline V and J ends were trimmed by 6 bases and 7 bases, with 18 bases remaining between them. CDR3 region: CASSPVGPPAGYTF. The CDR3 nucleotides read TGTGCCAGCAGCCCCGTCGGGCCGCCGGCTGGCTACACCTTC.

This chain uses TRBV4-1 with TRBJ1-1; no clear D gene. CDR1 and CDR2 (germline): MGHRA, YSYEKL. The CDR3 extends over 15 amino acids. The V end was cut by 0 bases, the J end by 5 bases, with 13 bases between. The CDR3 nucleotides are TGCGCCAGCAGCCAAGATCATCCGGGGAGGACTGAAGCTTTCTTT. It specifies CASSQDHPGRTEAFF.

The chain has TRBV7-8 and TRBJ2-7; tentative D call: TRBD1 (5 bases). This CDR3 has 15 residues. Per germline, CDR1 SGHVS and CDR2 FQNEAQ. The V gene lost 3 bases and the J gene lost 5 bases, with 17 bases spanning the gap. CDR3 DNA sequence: TGTGCCAGCAGCTTGGTCAACTTAAAGGGGAACGAGCAGTACTTC. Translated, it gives CASSLVNLKGNEQYF.

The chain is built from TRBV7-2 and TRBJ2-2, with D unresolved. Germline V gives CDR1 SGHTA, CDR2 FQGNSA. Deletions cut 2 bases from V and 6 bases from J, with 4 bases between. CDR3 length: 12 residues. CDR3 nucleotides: TGTGCCAGCAGCTTATACGCCGGGGAGCTGTTTTTT. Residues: CASSLYAGELFF.

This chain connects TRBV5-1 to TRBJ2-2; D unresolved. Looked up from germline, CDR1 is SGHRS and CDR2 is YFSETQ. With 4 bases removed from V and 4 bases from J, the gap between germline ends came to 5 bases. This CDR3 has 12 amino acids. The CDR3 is CASSPATGELFF. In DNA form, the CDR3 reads TGCGCCAGCAGCCCCGCCACCGGGGAGCTGTTTTTT.

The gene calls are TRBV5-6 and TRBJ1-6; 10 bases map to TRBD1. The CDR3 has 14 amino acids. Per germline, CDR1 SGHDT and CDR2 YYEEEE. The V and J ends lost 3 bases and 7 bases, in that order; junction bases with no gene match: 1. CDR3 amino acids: CASSWTGGNSPLHF. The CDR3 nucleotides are TGTGCCAGCAGCTGGACAGGGGGAAATTCACCCCTCCACTTT.

The CDR3 DNA sequence: TGTGCCAGTAGTACCGGGGCGACGCCGAATGAGCAGTTCTTC. It translates to CASSTGATPNEQFF. The chain is built from TRBV19 and TRBJ2-1; possibly TRBD1 or TRBD2 for D (5 bases each). Germline-derived CDR1 and CDR2 are LNHDA and SQIVND (reference sequence). The V gene lost 4 bases and the J gene lost 7 bases, with 14 bases spanning the gap. The CDR3 contains 14 residues.

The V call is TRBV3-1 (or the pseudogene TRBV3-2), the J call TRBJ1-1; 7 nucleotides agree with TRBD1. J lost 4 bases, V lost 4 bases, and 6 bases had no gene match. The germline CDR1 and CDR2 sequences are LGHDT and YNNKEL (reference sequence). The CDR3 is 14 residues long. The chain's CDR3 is CASSPATGPTEAFF. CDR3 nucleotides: TGTGCCAGCAGCCCAGCGACAGGGCCCACTGAAGCTTTCTTT.

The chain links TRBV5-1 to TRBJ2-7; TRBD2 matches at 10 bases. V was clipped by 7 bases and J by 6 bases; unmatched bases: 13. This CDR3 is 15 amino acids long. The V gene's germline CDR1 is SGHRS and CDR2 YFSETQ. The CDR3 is CASRWTSGSPGEQYF. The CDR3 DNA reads TGCGCCAGCCGATGGACTAGCGGATCCCCCGGCGAGCAGTACTTC.

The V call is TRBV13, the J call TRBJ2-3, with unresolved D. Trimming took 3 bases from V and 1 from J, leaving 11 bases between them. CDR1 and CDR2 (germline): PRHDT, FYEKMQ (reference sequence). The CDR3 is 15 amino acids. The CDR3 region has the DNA TGTGCCAGCAGCTTCGGTGACTCACGCACAGATACGCAGTATTTT. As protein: CASSFGDSRTDTQYF.